Detailed here is one TCR beta chain. The sample is drawn from a study of blood T cell repertoires in COVID-19. Profiled with immunoSEQ multiplex PCR; TCRdb holds only in-frame clones, not every one. This sample carries roughly 360,000 clones, about 89% of them seen once, and the ten largest clones take 1.3%. The V end lost 3 bases, the J end lost 4 bases, and 12 bases lay between the germline ends. This CDR3 region has 14 residues. CDR1 and CDR2 from the germline V gene are MGHRA and YSYEKL. The receptor was isolated from a man younger than 45 who had recovered from COVID-19. The source material was PBMCs or T cells enriched from blood (not recorded which). This chain joins TRBV4-1 and TRBJ1-2, with D unresolved. Here the CDR3 DNA reads TGCGCCAGCAGCCAGAGACACGGAATCTATGGCTACACCTTC. Translated: CASSQRHGIYGYTF.